This passage covers 10 T cell receptor beta chains from one sample sequenced in a study of control samples from healthy donors and cancer patients. Assay: immunoSEQ multiplex PCR; the TCRdb copy retains only in-frame clones and omits some. The sample shows about 61,000 clones, around 90% of them seen only once. The sample consisted of PBMCs. The source of these receptors is a man in his sixties with colorectal cancer.

This rearrangement joins TRBV7-2 to TRBJ2-2; the D is unclear. The CDR3 runs 14 residues. The germline gives CDR1 SGHTA, CDR2 FQGNSA. The V end lost 1 base, the J end lost 1 base, and 4 bases lay between the germline ends. The CDR3 region is CASSLGQNTGELFF. CDR3 sequence (DNA): TGTGCCAGCAGCTTAGGACAGAACACCGGGGAGCTGTTTTTT. Variable domain in full (rest from reference TRBV7-2 and TRBJ2-2): GAGVSQSPSNKVTEKGKDVELRCDPISGHTALYWYRQSLGQGLEFLIYFQGNSAPDKSGLPSDRFSAERTGGSVSTLTIQRTQQEDSAVYLCASSLGQNTGELFFGEGSRLTVL.

The chain joins TRBV12-3 or TRBV12-4 to TRBJ1-1, with D uncertain. The V and J ends lost 2 bases and 1 base respectively, with 5 bases between them. The CDR3 is 13 amino acids. The CDR3 bases are TGTGCCAGCAGTTTACTCCAGAACACTGAAGCTTTCTTT. It codes for CASSLLQNTEAFF.

The chain links TRBV3-1 (or the pseudogene TRBV3-2) to TRBJ1-6, with TRBD1 matching 7 bases. The CDR3 spans 16 residues. Germline V gene lookup returns CDR1 LGHDT and CDR2 YNNKEL (reference sequence). The V gene end was trimmed by 4 bases and the J gene end by 1 base; junction bases not matched to a gene: 4. The CDR3 protein is CASSRTGGSYNSPLHF. In nucleotides, the CDR3 is TGTGCCAGCAGCCGGACAGGTGGTTCCTATAATTCACCCCTCCACTTT.

By share, this clone ranks as medium-sized. This rearrangement joins TRBV14 to TRBJ1-1; TRBD1 is a possible D gene (6 bases). Germline V gene lookup returns CDR1 SGHDN and CDR2 FVKESK. This CDR3 spans 15 amino acids. The germline V and J ends were trimmed by 2 bases and 1 base, with 11 bases remaining between them. In DNA form, the CDR3 reads TGTGCCAGCAGCCAATCGACAGGCTGGAACACTGAAGCTTTCTTT. Translated, it gives CASSQSTGWNTEAFF. The entire variable domain, with the rest obtained from reference TRBV14 and TRBJ1-1, is as follows: EAGVTQFPSHSVIEKGQTVTLRCDPISGHDNLYWYRRVMGKEIKFLLHFVKESKQDESGMPNNRFLAERTGGTYSTLKVQPAELEDSGVYFCASSQSTGWNTEAFFGQGTRLTVV.

This clone was found a few times. Other DNA sequences in the sample encode the same CDR3. The V gene is TRBV7-2, the J gene TRBJ2-1; possible D gene TRBD2, 6 bases. This CDR3 has 14 residues. V lost 5 bases, J lost 5 bases, and 13 bases lay in between. Germline loops: CDR1 SGHTA, CDR2 FQGNSA. CDR3 amino acids: CASSLLTRNNEQFF. Here the CDR3 DNA reads TGTGCCAGCAGCCTCCTGACTAGAAACAATGAGCAGTTCTTC.

This chain connects TRBV6-6 to TRBJ2-2, with TRBD1 identical over 8 bases. This CDR3 has 17 residues. CDR1 and CDR2 (germline): MNHNY, SVGAGI (reference sequence). The V gene end was trimmed by 6 bases and the J gene end by 5 bases; junction bases not matched to a gene: 14. The CDR3 is CASSRWERTGRTGELFF. The CDR3 bases are TGTGCCAGCAGCCGATGGGAGAGGACAGGGAGGACCGGGGAGCTGTTTTTT.

J is TRBJ1-2 and V is TRBV9, with TRBD1 as a possible D gene (5 bases). This CDR3 is 15 amino acids long. V was trimmed by 6 bases and J by 0 bases, leaving 15 bases between them. Per germline, CDR1 SGDLS and CDR2 YYNGEE. CDR3 region: CASNPRGSANYGYTF. The DNA of the CDR3 is TGTGCCAGCAACCCCCGGGGGAGCGCTAACTATGGCTACACCTTC.

The rearrangement uses TRBV6-5 and TRBJ1-5, with 12 bases matching TRBD1. Trimming at V came to 7 bases and at J to 7 bases, leaving 5 bases not matched to a gene. The length of the CDR3 is 14 residues. Germline V CDR1 and CDR2: MNHEY, SVGAGI. The CDR3 sequence is CASMGQGARQPQHF. The CDR3 DNA is TGTGCCAGCATGGGACAGGGGGCGCGGCAGCCCCAGCATTTT.

This clone was seen only once. The chain has TRBV6-4 and TRBJ2-2; perhaps TRBD1 as D (6 bases). CDR1 MRHNA and CDR2 SNTAGT come from the germline V gene. Trimming shortened V by 6 bases and J by 2 bases, and 7 bases separated the two germline ends. The CDR3 is 13 residues long. This chain's CDR3 is CASRQGNTGELFF. Here the CDR3 DNA reads TGTGCCAGCAGACAGGGTAACACCGGGGAGCTGTTTTTT.

This clone appeared a few times. The V call is TRBV4-3, the J call TRBJ2-3, with TRBD2 matching over 8 bases. The germline V gene has CDR1 LGHNA and CDR2 YSLEER. This CDR3 is 18 amino acids long. Trimming cost V 0 bases and J 2 bases; bases outside gene matches: 10. This chain's CDR3 is CASSQEGPRRGATDTQYF. In DNA, the CDR3 is TGCGCCAGCAGCCAAGAGGGGCCACGGCGGGGGGCCACAGATACGCAGTATTTT.